This T cell receptor (beta chain) was profiled in a study of blood T cells in healthy people across ages. A second about 7 to 12 cycle PCR used barcoded and J-beta primers. TCRdb reprocessed the 5' RACE reads via MiXCR and lists one record per CDR3 protein. The data show hundreds of thousands of distinct CDR3 sequences, with under 45% seen just once and 15% to 25% held by the top ten. Remarks on this clonotype: Its antigen is currently unknown.

Trimming removed 10 bases from V and 1 base from J, with 19 bases in between. Germline CDR1 ENHRY, CDR2 SYGVKD. The CDR3 totals 15 residues. Donors ranged from roughly 6 to 100 years old and were healthy Caucasians in Russia. Study observations and caveats: A roughly linear age-dependent decrease characterized TCR beta diversity per million T cells.

The chain recombines TRBV10-3 with TRBJ1-1; D is perhaps TRBD1 (6 bases). The sample consisted of blood. The source of this sequence is a man aged 60-69 years in good health. CDR3 amino acids: CATRDTGLGNTEAFF. The CDR3, as DNA: TGTGCCACCAGGGACACTGGTTTAGGGAACACTGAAGCTTTCTTT.